This entry features one TCR beta chain sequence. This clonotype has a count of ten or more. Its binding antigen is unknown. Base qualities are not at hand, and no much larger clone is one base apart. Per the publication, the time point label means: newly diagnosed GD, antithyroid drugs for less than 3 months. RNA was extracted from PBMCs in TRIzol for both TCR sequencing and RNA sequencing. The diagnosis of Graves' disease was made according to American Thyroid Association guidelines. Patients for the study were recruited at an endocrinology department in Xi'an, China. Each patient gave roughly 10 milliliters of peripheral blood, collected in an EDTA anticoagulant tube. Ficoll Paque Plus density gradient separation was used to isolate PBMCs, and no further T cell sorting was performed. An Agilent 2100 Bioanalyzer and agarose gel were used to check RNA quality, and a NanoDrop 2000 was used to measure RNA concentration.

Receptor amplification or capture employed multiplex PCR. The listed sequencing device is Illumina HiSeq 4000. iRepertoire HTBI primers and Arm-PCR amplification of CDR3 regions were used to construct TCR beta libraries. Gel purification was performed on PCR products prior to sequencing. Regarding the original processing steps: Gene usage analysis of CDR3 amino acid clonotypes relied on the roughly 67 TRBV and 15 or so TRBJ segments identified across samples. Filtered high-quality paired reads were merged into contigs using COPE and FqMerger. BLAST was used to align contigs to IMGT TRBV, TRBD and TRBJ reference genes, and CDR3 was defined according to IMGT. Highly expanded clones were defined as clonotypes with a frequency above 0.1%. Shannon entropy served as the measure of repertoire diversity, while the Gini coefficient captured V-J evenness. A clonotype was considered public if more than one individual shared it. Clones were called with MiXCR by TCRdb after fastp trimmed the public reads at Q25, and only in-frame beta chains were retained. Records with the same CDR3 protein are collapsed into one entry carrying the most frequent genes and DNA. TCRdb, not the original authors, processed these V and J calls. The sample has hundreds of thousands of distinct CDR3 sequences on record, about 11% of them singletons. The top ten clonotypes cover approximately 9% of the sample.

This sample stems from a study of regulatory T cells in long-lasting Graves disease listed by TCRdb under 2021. At the level of the whole study: Patients with newly diagnosed Graves' disease had been on antithyroid drugs for under 3 months. Persistent Graves' disease patients were compared with newly diagnosed Graves' disease patients by peripheral blood TCR sequencing and RNA sequencing. TCR sequencing covered some 13 persistent and 20 newly diagnosed Graves' disease patients, approximately 33 samples in total. The study was registered as a clinical trial and conducted in China.

As encoded in the germline V gene, CDR1 is SGHDT while CDR2 is YYEEEE. Deletion took 0 bases off V and 4 bases off J, with a span of 19 bases between the germline ends. The CDR3 covers 17 residues, taking in both the cysteine and the phenylalanine. Only the CDR3 portion is preserved as DNA: 51 bases, with reading frame beginning at the first base. General conclusions and limits of the study: Persistent disease showed preferential use of TRBV28, TRBJ1-2 and TRBJ2-5, whereas newly diagnosed disease favored TRBV20-1 and TRBJ2-1. Lower TCR Shannon entropy and fewer highly expanded clones were observed in persistent Graves' disease patients than in newly diagnosed patients, which suggested clonal expansion. A larger number of public clonotypes was shared among persistent patients (over 2,500) than among newly diagnosed patients (approximately 1,000). The small sample size was acknowledged by the authors as a limitation that may reduce accuracy. Only peripheral blood was studied, because thyroid tissue, the primary lesion, was inaccessible. Sequencing and analysis were limited to the TCR beta chain.

In addition, the sample was reused for a study of T cells in Graves' hyperthyroidism and ophthalmopathy. The second paper states: Graves' hyperthyroidism was defined as stable when no progression to ophthalmopathy occurred over 18 months of follow-up. Hyperthyroidism patients were newly diagnosed, with disease duration under 2 months, and aged 18 to 65 years. The study excluded patients with uncontrolled infections, other autoimmune diseases, pregnancy or lactation. Diagnoses were based on clinical symptoms, serum thyroxine and TRAb, thyroid ultrasound and orbital computed tomography. For the first round of RT-PCR on the TCR CDR3, the HTBI primer set was used together with the Qiagen OneStep RT-PCR kit. Most expanded thyroid clonotypes (frequency above 0.001) were also found in blood, which suggests that blood repertoires may mirror thyroid immune responses. A model built on a 13 V-J signature distinguished ophthalmopathy from stable hyperthyroidism, reaching approximately 89% sensitivity and under 84% specificity in cross-validation and 80%/75% in testing. In validation, progression to ophthalmopathy was predicted by the model with 55% to 71% sensitivity and 72% to 85% specificity, a median of roughly 6.4 months before onset. To identify distinguishing TCR V-J signatures, a discovery cohort of about a hundred patients was used, comprising 43 with Graves' ophthalmopathy and 57 with stable Graves' hyperthyroidism. Prospective prediction of ophthalmopathy was tested in an independent validation cohort consisting of roughly 19 hyperthyroidism patients and more than 15 patients who later progressed to ophthalmopathy. The roughly 100 discovery patients were randomly divided into training and test sets at a 7:3 ratio. The study also compared thyroid tissue and blood T-cell repertoires from about six Graves' hyperthyroidism patients. After sampling, hyperthyroidism patients received methimazole starting at 30 mg daily, and ophthalmopathy patients received high-dose intravenous methylprednisolone. Libraries were constructed in a second round of multiplex PCR, after which size selection and purification were performed. Libraries were sequenced paired-end with 100 bp reads on an Illumina HiSeq2000. SOAPnuke was used to process the raw data, with reads discarded if the reads contained adapters or uncalled bases, had a mean Phred below 15, or lacked an exact constant-primer or identifier match. COPE v1.2.5 was used to merge the high-quality paired reads, and each unique nucleotide sequence was defined as a clonotype. MiTCR v1.1 was used to align clonotypes to the IMGT TRBV, TRBD and TRBJ reference segments. The analysis was restricted to V-J combinations with a frequency above 0.0001, which together covered 99.2% of the repertoires. The TCS score was defined as F50 (clonal expansion) divided by E x V (chaos), with BLOSUM62-based TCRdist calculated between CDR3 peptides within each V-J. Welch's t-statistics and random forest reduced 500 to 550 V-J features to about 13, which were used in a naive Bayes classifier (R e1071). Sample size was not statistically predetermined, and investigators were not blinded to group allocation. According to the paper, TCR Vbeta CDR3 sequencing was carried out on 135 peripheral blood samples, which came from fewer than 50 ophthalmopathy, some 73 hyperthyroidism and approximately 17 progressor patients.

The rearranged segments are TRBV5-6 and TRBJ2-5; the D gene cannot be resolved beyond TRBD1 or TRBD2, each matching 6 bases. The material sequenced was peripheral blood mononuclear cells (PBMCs), taken at new diagnosis, from a patient treated with antithyroid drugs. This sequence originates from a woman aged 25 to 39 with Graves disease. Donor details come from another sample of the same person, matched by shared clones. The bases read TGTGCCAGCAGCTTGGCCCGGGGGCTGACCGGGCGAGAGACCCAGTACTTC. The resulting protein is CASSLARGLTGRETQYF.